These 3 T cell receptor beta chains were sequenced from one sample in a study of blood T cell repertoires in COVID-19. The data were produced by immunoSEQ multiplex PCR, yet TCRdb's version contains in-frame clones alone and is incomplete. The profile covers approximately 350,000 clones, with roughly 89% appearing a single time and roughly 3.3% taken by the ten largest. Input material: peripheral blood. Every receptor here comes from a woman in her late teens or twenties who had recovered from COVID-19.

The rearrangement links TRBV6-2 or TRBV6-3 to TRBJ2-1; 7 bases agree with TRBD1. V shed 0 bases, J shed 9 bases, and the junction held 5 bases outside the gene matches. The V gene's germline CDR1 is MNHEY and CDR2 SVGEGT. This CDR3 spans 14 amino acids. The CDR3 is CASSYSRGRGEQFF. CDR3 DNA sequence: TGTGCCAGCAGTTACTCGAGGGGGCGCGGTGAGCAGTTCTTC.

This chain links TRBV7-9 with TRBJ1-6, with 9 bases matching TRBD1. Unmatched junction bases numbered 7, after V lost 6 bases and J lost 7 bases. The length of the CDR3 is 15 residues. Germline V gene sequence: CDR1 SEHNR, CDR2 FQNEAQ (reference sequence). The chain's CDR3 is CASSWDRDHNSPLHF. CDR3 DNA: TGTGCCAGCAGTTGGGACAGGGATCACAATTCACCCCTCCACTTT. The entire variable domain, with the rest obtained from reference TRBV7-9 and TRBJ1-6, is as follows: DTGVSQNPRHKITKRGQNVTFRCDPISEHNRLYWYRQTLGQGPEFLTYFQNEAQLEKSRLLSDRFSAERPKGSFSTLEIQRTEQGDSAMYLCASSWDRDHNSPLHFGNGTRLTVT.

The J gene is TRBJ2-3, the V gene TRBV2; TRBD1 matches at 7 bases. V lost 4 bases to trimming and J lost 5 bases; unmatched junction nucleotides: 6. Germline CDR1 and CDR2: SNHLY and FYNNEI. The CDR3 sequence is 14 residues long. For the CDR3, the DNA is TGTGCCAGCAGTGTGACAGGGTCGGGAGATACGCAGTATTTT. Residues: CASSVTGSGDTQYF. Full variable domain (outside the CDR3, taken from reference TRBV2 and TRBJ2-3): EPEVTQTPSHQVTQMGQEVILRCVPISNHLYFYWYRQILGQKVEFLVSFYNNEISEKSEIFDDQFSVERPDGSNFTLKIRSTKLEDSAMYFCASSVTGSGDTQYFGPGTRLTVL.